These 22 T cell receptor beta chains originate from one sample sequenced in a study of cytomegalovirus exposure and HLA in healthy donors. The table came from immunoSEQ multiplex PCR; TCRdb's copy has only in-frame clones and leaves some out. The profile shows more than 100,000 clones, more than 75% of them singletons. The sample consisted of PBMCs. The receptors derive from a woman between 18 and 29 years old in good health and CMV-seropositive.

This rearrangement joins TRBV9 to TRBJ1-6; 9 bases map to TRBD1. Trimming cost V 6 bases and J 7 bases; bases outside gene matches: 8. Germline V gene sequence: CDR1 SGDLS, CDR2 YYNGEE. The CDR3 consists of 15 residues. CDR3 nucleotide sequence: TGTGCCAGCAACCGCGGGGGGACAGGGAATTCACCCCTCCACTTT. It translates to CASNRGGTGNSPLHF. The whole variable domain, remainder taken from reference TRBV9 and TRBJ1-6, is DSGVTQTPKHLITATGQRVTLRCSPRSGDLSVYWYQQSLDQGLQFLIQYYNGEERAKGNILERFSAQQFPDLHSELNLSSLELGDSALYFCASNRGGTGNSPLHFGNGTRLTVT.

In this sample, this clone turned up a few times. The genes are TRBV6-6 and TRBJ1-1; TRBD1 agrees at 11 bases. Germline CDR1 MNHNY, CDR2 SVGAGI (reference sequence). V lost 6 bases, J lost 5 bases, and 11 bases stayed unmatched. The CDR3 is made up of 16 amino acids. The CDR3 spells CASRGRTGGVRTEAFF. The CDR3 nucleotides read TGTGCCAGCAGGGGTAGGACAGGGGGCGTAAGGACTGAAGCTTTCTTT.

The chain carries TRBV7-9 and TRBJ2-1; a possible D gene is TRBD2 (5 bases). Germline-derived CDR1 and CDR2 are SEHNR and FQNEAQ (reference sequence). V was trimmed by 5 bases and J by 9 bases, leaving 14 bases between them. The CDR3 is 13 amino acids. This CDR3 reads CASSPLSGGEQFF. In DNA form, the CDR3 reads TGTGCCAGCAGCCCCCTAAGTGGAGGTGAGCAGTTCTTC.

The chain recombines TRBV11-2 with TRBJ1-1, with D possibly matching TRBD1 (5 bases). The germline V gene encodes CDR1 SGHAT and CDR2 FQNNGV. Between the trimmed V and J ends, which lost 1 base and 1 base, there was a span of 7 bases. CDR3 length: 14 amino acids. The DNA of the CDR3 is TGTGCCAGCAGCTTAGGTAGGGGGAACACTGAAGCTTTCTTT. Translated, it gives CASSLGRGNTEAFF.

The chain employs TRBV11-2 and TRBJ2-7; 7 bases agree with TRBD1. In germline, CDR1 is SGHAT, CDR2 FQNNGV. The J segment lost 6 bases and the V segment lost 5 bases, leaving 10 bases of the junction unmatched. The CDR3 has 14 residues. The CDR3 DNA reads TGTGCCAGCAGCCTCGGACAGGCCCGAGGCGAGCAGTACTTC. This gives the protein CASSLGQARGEQYF.

The chain is built from TRBV7-8 and TRBJ2-1, with 7 bases fitting TRBD1. The length of the CDR3 is 14 residues. V was pared by 6 bases and J by 4 bases, with 6 bases of the junction left unmatched. CDR1 is SGHVS, CDR2 FQNEAQ, per germline. The CDR3, as DNA: TGTGCCAGCAGTCGGGGACAGAGATACAATGAGCAGTTCTTC. Protein: CASSRGQRYNEQFF.

The chain links TRBV6-5 to TRBJ1-2; the match to TRBD1 covers 7 bases. The V gene end was trimmed by 6 bases and the J gene end by 7 bases; junction bases not matched to a gene: 5. Germline CDR1 MNHEY, CDR2 SVGAGI. The CDR3 runs 12 residues. CDR3 sequence (DNA): TGTGCCAGCAGATCCTACAGGGGTGGCTACACCTTC. This gives the protein CASRSYRGGYTF.

The rearrangement joins TRBV6-5 to TRBJ2-7; 7 bases line up with TRBD1. Germline V CDR1 and CDR2: MNHEY, SVGAGI. V shed 4 bases, J shed 3 bases, and the junction held 6 bases outside the gene matches. The CDR3 runs 14 residues. The CDR3 sequence is CASSSGTANYEQYF. The CDR3 DNA is TGTGCCAGCAGTTCCGGGACAGCGAACTACGAGCAGTACTTC.

J is TRBJ2-1 and V is TRBV5-6; 9 positions match TRBD2. This CDR3 region has 16 residues. Germline trimming cut 6 bases from V and 6 bases from J; bases unmatched to any gene: 13. The germline V gene encodes CDR1 SGHDT and CDR2 YYEEEE. The CDR3 sequence is CASTGGREGLPNEQFF. The DNA of the CDR3 is TGTGCCAGCACCGGGGGGCGGGAGGGCCTCCCCAATGAGCAGTTCTTC.

The rearrangement links TRBV12-5 to TRBJ1-5; no reliable D call. The V and J ends lost 5 bases and 0 bases respectively, with 20 bases between them. The CDR3 covers 18 residues. From germline, CDR1 is LGHNT and CDR2 FRNRAP. CDR3 bases: TGTGCTAGTGGTACCGCCGGGAAAAACTCCCTTAGCAATCAGCCCCAGCATTTT. Its protein is CASGTAGKNSLSNQPQHF.

The V gene is TRBV7-2, the J gene TRBJ2-1, with D tentatively TRBD2 (6 bases). The CDR3 consists of 14 residues. Germline V CDR1 and CDR2: SGHTA, FQGNSA. The ends were cut back, 3 bases at V and 4 bases at J, with 10 bases in the middle. The CDR3 is CASSFGAGYNEQFF. The CDR3 DNA follows: TGTGCCAGCAGCTTCGGGGCGGGATACAATGAGCAGTTCTTC.

The V and J genes are TRBV4-3 and TRBJ1-2; 8 nucleotides match TRBD1. Germline loops: CDR1 LGHNA, CDR2 YSLEER. The CDR3 runs 14 residues. V shed 4 bases, J shed 2 bases, and the junction held 3 bases outside the gene matches. As DNA, the CDR3 is TGCGCCAGCAGCCCGGACAGGGTCAACTATGGCTACACCTTC. Protein sequence: CASSPDRVNYGYTF.

This chain links TRBV5-4 with TRBJ1-1; perhaps TRBD1 as D (5 bases). The V end lost 2 bases, the J end lost 1 base, and 9 bases lay between the germline ends. The CDR3 is 14 residues long. Germline V lookup: CDR1 SGHNT, CDR2 YYREEE (reference sequence). CDR3 in DNA: TGTGCCAGCAGCTTTGCCGGGGGGAACACTGAAGCTTTCTTT. Translated, it gives CASSFAGGNTEAFF.

The chain carries TRBV5-1 and TRBJ2-3; 10 bases map to TRBD2. With V trimmed by 6 bases and J by 2 bases, 12 bases remained unmatched. Per the germline V gene, CDR1 is SGHRS and CDR2 is YFSETQ. This CDR3 contains 17 residues. CDR3 sequence (DNA): TGCGCCAGCAACGGACTAGCGGAAACGACTTACACAGATACGCAGTATTTT. Amino acids: CASNGLAETTYTDTQYF.

This chain uses TRBV11-3 with TRBJ1-4; D call uncertain. This CDR3 has 13 amino acids. Germline CDR1 reads SGHNT; CDR2 reads YENEEA. V was clipped by 3 bases and J by 5 bases, with 7 bases between them. CDR3 DNA sequence: TGTGCCAGCAGCTTCGGTACCAATGAAAAACTGTTTTTT. Its translation is CASSFGTNEKLFF.

For the CDR3, the DNA is TGTGCCAGCTCACCTAGACAGCAAGAGACCCAGTACTTC. Amino acid sequence: CASSPRQQETQYF. J is TRBJ2-5 and V is TRBV18, with D perhaps TRBD1 (5 bases). Trimming removed 3 bases at V and 2 bases at J, with 7 bases between. Germline CDR1 reads KGHSH; CDR2 reads LQKENI. CDR3 length: 13 residues.

The genes are TRBV6-5 and TRBJ1-4; D not resolved. The CDR3 has 14 amino acids. Germline V lookup: CDR1 MNHEY, CDR2 SVGAGI. V dropped 2 bases and J dropped 7 bases, with 11 bases sitting between them. The CDR3 DNA reads TGTGCCAGCAGTTACGCACACAGCTCTGAAAAACTGTTTTTT. As protein: CASSYAHSSEKLFF.

This clone turned up a few times. V gene TRBV7-9 combines with J gene TRBJ1-1; D is possibly TRBD1 (6 bases). This CDR3 region has 15 residues. V lost 5 bases, J lost 3 bases, and 16 bases lay in between. Germline V gene lookup returns CDR1 SEHNR and CDR2 FQNEAQ (reference sequence). In DNA form, the CDR3 reads TGTGCCAGCAGCCCTTTGGGGGCGTGGGACACTGAAGCTTTCTTT. This translates into CASSPLGAWDTEAFF.

With respect to this clone: The junction differs from germline at one of its ends, possibly a read error. The same CDR3 arises from other DNA sequences in this sample as well. The rearrangement uses TRBV27 and TRBJ1-2; maybe TRBD1 (6 bases). Germline CDR1 reads MNHEY; CDR2 reads SMNVEV (reference sequence). This CDR3 has 13 amino acids. For the CDR3, the DNA is TGCGCCAGCAGTTTAAGGGGAGGGGGTGGCTACACCTTC. This gives the protein CASSLRGGGGYTF.

The rearrangement uses TRBV7-6 and TRBJ2-2; maybe TRBD2 (7 bases). Germline-derived CDR1 and CDR2 are SGHVS and FNYEAQ. Trimming removed 3 bases from V and 7 bases from J, with 15 bases in between. The CDR3 length is 15 residues. The CDR3: CASSLGGQLSGELFF. CDR3 sequence (DNA): TGTGCCAGCAGCTTGGGGGGGCAGCTTAGCGGGGAGCTGTTTTTT. The whole variable domain, filled in from reference TRBV7-6 and TRBJ2-2, reads GAGVSQSPRYKVTKRGQDVALRCDPISGHVSLYWYRQALGQGPEFLTYFNYEAQQDKSGLPNDRFSAERPEGSISTLTIQRTEQRDSAMYRCASSLGGQLSGELFFGEGSRLTVL.

The V gene is TRBV19, the J gene TRBJ1-2; the D is unclear. CDR3 size: 18 residues. CDR1 LNHDA and CDR2 SQIVND come from the germline V gene (reference sequence). Trimming removed 3 bases at V and 1 base at J, with 21 bases between. The CDR3 nucleotides read TGTGCCAGTAGTATCCCCGCCTCAGCAGGCCGCCTTAACTATGGCTACACCTTC. It translates to CASSIPASAGRLNYGYTF.

J is TRBJ1-2 and V is TRBV7-2; a possible D gene is TRBD1 (5 bases). The CDR3 is 13 amino acids. Per germline, CDR1 SGHTA and CDR2 FQGNSA. V was clipped by 3 bases and J by 8 bases, with 13 bases between them. CDR3 protein: CASSLGLVDGYTF. The CDR3 nucleotides are TGTGCCAGCAGCTTGGGGCTCGTTGACGGCTACACCTTC. Full variable domain (rest looked up from reference TRBV7-2 and TRBJ1-2): GAGVSQSPSNKVTEKGKDVELRCDPISGHTALYWYRQSLGQGLEFLIYFQGNSAPDKSGLPSDRFSAERTGGSVSTLTIQRTQQEDSAVYLCASSLGLVDGYTFGSGTRLTVV.